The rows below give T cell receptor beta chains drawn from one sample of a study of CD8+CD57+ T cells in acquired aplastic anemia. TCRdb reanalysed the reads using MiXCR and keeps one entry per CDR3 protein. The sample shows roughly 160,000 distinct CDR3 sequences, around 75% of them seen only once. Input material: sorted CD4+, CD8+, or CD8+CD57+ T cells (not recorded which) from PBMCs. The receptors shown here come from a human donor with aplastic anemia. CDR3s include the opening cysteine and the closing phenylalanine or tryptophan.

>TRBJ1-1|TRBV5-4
CASSPEVGLNTEAFF
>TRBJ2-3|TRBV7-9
CASSTLPTQYF
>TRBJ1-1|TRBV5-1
CASRVGEPNTEAFF
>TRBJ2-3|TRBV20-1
CSATSGGAIDTQYF
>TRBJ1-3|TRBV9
CASSLTNTIYF
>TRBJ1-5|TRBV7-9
CASSSGQTDQPQHF
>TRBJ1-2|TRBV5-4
CASSKDRGSYGYTF
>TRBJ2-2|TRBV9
CASSVAVGELFF
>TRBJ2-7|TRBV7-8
CASSSGTGLYEQYF
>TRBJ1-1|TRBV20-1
CSASWVVDTEAFF
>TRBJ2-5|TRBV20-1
CSASWGFQETQYF
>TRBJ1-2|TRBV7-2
CASSLWTGGYTF
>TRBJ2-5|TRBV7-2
CASSLDGPRETQYF
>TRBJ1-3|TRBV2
CASSEGTGSGNTIYF
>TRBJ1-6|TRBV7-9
CASSPTQSASSYNSPLHF
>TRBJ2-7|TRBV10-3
CAISESESEQYF
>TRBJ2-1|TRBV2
CAGMGASGKYEQFF
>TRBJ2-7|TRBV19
CASSITGEWDEQYF
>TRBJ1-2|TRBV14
CASSQLSGYTF
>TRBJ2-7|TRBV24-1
CATSAGGPYEQYF
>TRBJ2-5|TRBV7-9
CASSQDRARQETQYF
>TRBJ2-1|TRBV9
CASSVGGRGLYNEQFF
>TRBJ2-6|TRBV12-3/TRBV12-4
CASSLPFGTAPVLTF
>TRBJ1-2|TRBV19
CASRKDGNYGYTF
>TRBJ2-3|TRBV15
CATSRDTSGISDTQYF
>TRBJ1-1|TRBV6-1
CASSGDREAFF
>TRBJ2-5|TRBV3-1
CASSQVVGRSSWETQYF
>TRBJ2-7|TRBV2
CASSEAASGWYEQYF
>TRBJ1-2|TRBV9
CASSPDSRAYYGYTF
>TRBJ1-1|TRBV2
CAHWGVVAFF
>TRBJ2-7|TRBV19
CASSIGRLAGVGHEQYF
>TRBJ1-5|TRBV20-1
CSAGKDQPQHF
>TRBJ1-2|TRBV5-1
CASSLERYGYTF
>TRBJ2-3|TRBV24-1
CATRQSSTDTQYF
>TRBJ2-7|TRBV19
CASSKPGQDYEQYF
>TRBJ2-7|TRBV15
CASVIDTGFRGYEQYF
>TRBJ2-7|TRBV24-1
CATSGLESSSGQYF
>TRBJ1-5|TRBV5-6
CASSGLGGAAQPQHF
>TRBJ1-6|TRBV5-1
CASSFSGDDSPLHF
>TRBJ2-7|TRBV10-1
CASSEAGTGLYEQYF
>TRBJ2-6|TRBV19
CATTESGANVLTF
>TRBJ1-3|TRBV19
CASSIGGTGEAGNTIYF
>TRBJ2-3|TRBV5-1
CASSVGALAGGTADTQYF
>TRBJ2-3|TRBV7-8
CASSLRIAGTHNEQYF
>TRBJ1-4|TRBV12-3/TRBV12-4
CASSLLKVGTEKLFF
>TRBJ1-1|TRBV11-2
CASSLEAFF
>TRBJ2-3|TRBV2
CASSEAAISTDTQYF
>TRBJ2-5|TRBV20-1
CSARDLQGGSIQETQYF
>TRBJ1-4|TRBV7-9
CATRSGLDEKLFF
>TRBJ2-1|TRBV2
CASSARGFYNEQFF
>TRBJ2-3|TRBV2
CASSEVGTSGADTQYF
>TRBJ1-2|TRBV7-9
CASSSDRSVYGYTF
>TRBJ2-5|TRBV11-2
CASSRIRGGGETQYF
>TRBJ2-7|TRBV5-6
CASSFQTYEQYF
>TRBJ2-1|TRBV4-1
CASSQVWGNEQFF